Detailed here is one T cell receptor (beta chain). The sample is drawn from a study of blood T cell repertoires in COVID-19. Study at large: Acute and convalescent COVID-19 specimens originated in the United States, Italy and Spain. Sources were T cells, B-cell-depleted T cells, or PBMCs; the material itself was cDNA or gDNA.

Per the original data handling: Amplification from reference gene primers served as the basis for estimated nucleated cell counts. The repertoire was sequenced with immunoSEQ multiplex PCR; TCRdb's copy has only in-frame clones and lacks some. V and J calls and clone size are those listed in that table; D and trimming were worked out from the DNA. The sample yields 120,000 or so clones, around three quarters seen once. Sequencing was done on a sample of peripheral blood. The receptor was derived from a man in his 70s with acute or convalescent COVID-19.

The CDR3 DNA sequence: TGCGCCAGCAGCCGACCTACCGGGACAGGGGGTAACGAGCAGTACTTC. Its protein product is CASSRPTGTGGNEQYF. This chain uses TRBV4-1 with TRBJ2-7, with 11 bases identical to TRBD1. The CDR3 has 16 amino acids. The trim removed 4 bases at V and 5 bases at J, leaving 10 bases unmatched. Germline CDR1 and CDR2: MGHRA and YSYEKL.